This passage covers 25 T cell receptor beta chains from one sample sequenced in a study of CD8 T cells in Susac syndrome. Random hexamers served to reverse transcribe roughly 0.45 to 1 ug RNA. TCRdb itself ran the immunoSEQ multiplex PCR reads through MiXCR, one entry per CDR3 protein. The table has roughly 140,000 distinct CDR3 sequences, around 96% seen once. Sequencing was performed on CD4+ T cells from PBMCs. Every receptor here comes from a human donor with Susac syndrome.

This clonotype was observed a single time. CDR3: CSALGRSVSNQPQHF. CDR3 sequence (DNA): TGCAGTGCTCTGGGACGCTCGGTTAGCAATCAGCCCCAGCATTTT. This sequence joins TRBV20-1 and TRBJ1-5; a possible D gene is TRBD1 (5 bases). V lost 5 bases and J lost 0, with 14 bases in between. The CDR3 is made up of 15 amino acids. Germline V CDR1 and CDR2: DFQATT, SNEGSKA (reference sequence).

The chain has TRBV11-1 and TRBJ2-7; 13 bases match TRBD2. J lost 0 bases, V lost 5 bases, and 7 bases had no gene match. CDR1 SGHAT and CDR2 FQDESV come from the germline V gene (reference sequence). The CDR3 has 17 amino acids. The CDR3 loop is CASSRTSGGLNSYEQYF. CDR3 nucleotides: TGTGCCAGCAGCCGGACTAGCGGGGGCCTGAACTCCTACGAGCAGTACTTC.

This clonotype is a singleton in its sample. CDR3 residues: CSVAPLAGGLGPYEQYF. The CDR3 DNA sequence: TGCAGCGTTGCCCCACTAGCGGGGGGCCTCGGGCCCTACGAGCAGTACTTC. The J gene is TRBJ2-7, the V gene TRBV29-1; 12 positions agree with TRBD2. With V trimmed by 4 bases and J by 2 bases, 12 bases remained unmatched. This CDR3 has 17 amino acids. Germline CDR1 SQVTM, CDR2 ANQGSEA.

The V gene is TRBV6-2 or TRBV6-3, the J gene TRBJ2-3; D is possibly TRBD2 (6 bases). The CDR3 consists of 16 residues. V was cut by 5 bases and J by 0 bases, with 15 bases left in between. Germline V CDR1 and CDR2: MNHEY, SVGEGT. CDR3 residues: CASSPYGGDSTDTQYF. CDR3 DNA sequence: TGTGCCAGCAGTCCCTATGGCGGGGACAGCACAGATACGCAGTATTTT.

This rearrangement joins TRBV15 to TRBJ1-4; no clear D. The germline gives CDR1 LNHNV, CDR2 YYDKDF (reference sequence). The CDR3 is 16 amino acids. V was pared by 0 bases and J by 8 bases, with 16 bases between. CDR3 region: CATSRDLGGREEKLFF. The CDR3 nucleotides are TGTGCCACCAGCAGAGATCTTGGAGGGAGAGAGGAAAAACTGTTTTTT. The variable domain in full, with the rest retrieved from reference TRBV15 and TRBJ1-4, is DAMVIQNPRYQVTQFGKPVTLSCSQTLNHNVMYWYQQKSSQAPKLLFHYYDKDFNNEADTPDNFQSRRPNTSFCFLDIRSPGLGDTAMYLCATSRDLGGREEKLFFGSGTQLSVL.

The chain has TRBV11-3 and TRBJ2-7; D remains ambiguous. V dropped 4 bases and J dropped 6 bases, with 10 bases sitting between them. CDR3 size: 12 residues. Germline V lookup: CDR1 SGHNT, CDR2 YENEEA. DNA for the CDR3: TGTGCCAGCAGCTCCAACAGAATCGAGCAGTACTTC. Translation gives CASSSNRIEQYF.

This clonotype was counted a single time. The CDR3 DNA sequence: TGTGCCAGCAGCTTGCAACGAGGGCGGTTAGGCTATGGCTACACCTTC. It encodes CASSLQRGRLGYGYTF. The V gene is TRBV5-6, the J gene TRBJ1-2; no reliable D call. The germline V and J ends were trimmed by 1 base and 4 bases, with 17 bases remaining between them. This CDR3 spans 16 amino acids. Per germline, CDR1 SGHDT and CDR2 YYEEEE.

This chain links TRBV20-1 with TRBJ1-6; 8 bases agree with TRBD1. CDR1 is DFQATT and CDR2 is SNEGSKA in the germline V gene (reference sequence). V was pared by 5 bases and J by 7 bases, with 7 bases of the junction left unmatched. This CDR3 region has 14 residues. The CDR3 region has the DNA TGCAGTGCTCTTCAGGGGGCTACGAATTCACCCCTCCACTTT. Protein sequence: CSALQGATNSPLHF.

The chain employs TRBV15 and TRBJ2-2; D may correspond to TRBD1 or TRBD2 (6 bases each). With 9 bases removed from V and 5 bases from J, the gap between germline ends came to 19 bases. CDR3 length: 15 amino acids. Germline assignment: CDR1 LNHNV and CDR2 YYDKDF (reference sequence). The CDR3 coding sequence is TGTGCCACAAGGGGTCGGAGGGGGGAGACCGGGGAGCTGTTTTTT. Protein: CATRGRRGETGELFF.

The chain employs TRBV12-3 or TRBV12-4 and TRBJ2-4, with 12 bases lining up with TRBD2. V shed 6 bases, J shed 0 bases, and the junction held 9 bases outside the gene matches. CDR3 length: 18 amino acids. The CDR3 reads CASSGLAGPWGAKNIQYF. In DNA form, the CDR3 reads TGTGCCAGCAGCGGACTAGCGGGGCCATGGGGAGCCAAAAACATTCAGTACTTC.

In this sample, this clonotype turned up a few times. The chain uses TRBV11-2 and TRBJ2-4, with D perhaps TRBD2 (5 bases). The V gene lost 3 bases and the J gene lost 2 bases, with 11 bases spanning the gap. The germline V gene has CDR1 SGHAT and CDR2 FQNNGV. The CDR3 sequence is 15 residues long. The CDR3 DNA sequence: TGTGCCAGCAGCTTGGATCCGGGAACCAAAAACATTCAGTACTTC. Protein sequence: CASSLDPGTKNIQYF.

This clonotype has only one observation. The chain links TRBV9 to TRBJ1-1; tentative D call: TRBD1 (6 bases). Trimming took 0 bases from V and 5 from J, leaving 20 bases between them. Germline V CDR1 and CDR2: SGDLS, YYNGEE. The CDR3 contains 17 residues. CDR3 protein: CASSVAGGTQGGTEAFF. CDR3 nucleotides: TGTGCCAGCAGCGTAGCGGGCGGTACACAGGGAGGTACTGAAGCTTTCTTT.

This chain connects TRBV12-3 or TRBV12-4 to TRBJ1-5; TRBD1 matches at 7 bases. J gave up 2 bases and V 4 bases, and 8 bases lay outside the gene matches. The CDR3 sequence is 16 residues long. The CDR3 protein is CASSSRQGRGNQPQHF. The CDR3 DNA follows: TGTGCCAGCAGTTCCAGACAGGGAAGGGGCAATCAGCCCCAGCATTTT.

This chain uses TRBV5-6 with TRBJ2-7, with a possible D match to TRBD1 (5 bases). CDR3 size: 14 residues. The V gene's germline CDR1 is SGHDT and CDR2 YYEEEE. V gave up 4 bases and J gave up 3 bases, with 14 bases separating them. DNA for the CDR3: TGTGCCAGCAGCCGCCGCCAGGGCCACTACGAGCAGTACTTC. Amino acid sequence: CASSRRQGHYEQYF.

This chain connects TRBV20-1 to TRBJ2-5; maybe TRBD1 (6 bases). The CDR3 runs 14 residues. V was clipped by 0 bases and J by 1 base, with 9 bases between them. From germline, CDR1 is DFQATT and CDR2 SNEGSKA (reference sequence). CDR3 region: CSAREPTGQETQYF. In DNA, the CDR3 is TGCAGTGCTAGAGAACCGACAGGCCAAGAGACCCAGTACTTC.

The genes are TRBV20-1 and TRBJ1-1; a possible D gene is TRBD1 (5 bases). CDR3 length equals 15 residues. V lost 0 bases, J lost 8 bases, and 19 bases lay in between. Germline values: CDR1 DFQATT, CDR2 SNEGSKA (reference sequence). CDR3 nucleotide sequence: TGCAGTGCTAGAGAACGCGGGACTCCCAGTGAAGAAGCTTTCTTT. This gives the protein CSARERGTPSEEAFF.

The chain recombines TRBV25-1 with TRBJ2-5; 7 bases fit TRBD2. The CDR3 loop spans 13 amino acids. The trim removed 3 bases at V and 5 bases at J, leaving 3 bases unmatched. Germline CDR1 and CDR2: MGHDK and SYGVNS. The CDR3 DNA reads TGTGCCAGCAGTGAGGGGGGGACGGAGACCCAGTACTTC. Its protein is CASSEGGTETQYF.

The chain has TRBV20-1 and TRBJ2-7; 15 nucleotides align to TRBD2. V was clipped by 6 bases and J by 5 bases; unmatched bases: 11. Germline assignment: CDR1 DFQATT and CDR2 SNEGSKA (reference sequence). This CDR3 spans 16 amino acids. CDR3 in amino acids: CSAKRTSGGAIHEQYF. The CDR3 DNA reads TGCAGTGCCAAGAGGACTAGCGGGGGGGCTATCCACGAGCAGTACTTC.

CDR3 DNA sequence: TGTGCCAGCAGTTTTAATTACGAGCAGTACTTC. This encodes CASSFNYEQYF. The chain recombines TRBV28 with TRBJ2-7; D remains unclear. Germline V CDR1 and CDR2: MDHEN, SYDVKM. The V gene lost 3 bases and the J gene lost 4 bases, with 4 bases spanning the gap. This CDR3 contains 11 residues.

The chain employs TRBV20-1 and TRBJ2-3; the D gene is possibly TRBD2 (5 bases). The CDR3 runs to 14 residues. V shed 5 bases and J shed 0 bases, with 12 bases lying between them. CDR1 is DFQATT and CDR2 is SNEGSKA in the germline V gene (reference sequence). CDR3 amino acids: CSALLGSSTDTQYF. In nucleotides, the CDR3 is TGCAGTGCTCTACTAGGATCTAGCACAGATACGCAGTATTTT.

In its sample, this clonotype was seen once. The chain recombines TRBV2 with TRBJ2-1, with a tentative D call TRBD2 (7 bases). The CDR3 runs 13 residues. V was clipped by 9 bases and J by 6 bases, with 15 bases between them. Germline V lookup: CDR1 SNHLY, CDR2 FYNNEI. CDR3 in DNA: TGTGCCAGTCACCTCGGGGGGCCCAATGAGCAGTTCTTC. This codes for CASHLGGPNEQFF.

The V gene is TRBV5-1, the J gene TRBJ2-3; unclear D gene. V lost 0 bases to trimming and J lost 2 bases, with 7 bases between them. The CDR3 is 14 amino acids. Germline loops: CDR1 SGHRS, CDR2 YFSETQ. The CDR3 nucleotides read TGCGCCAGCAGCTTGGACTGGTCCACAGATACGCAGTATTTT. This gives the protein CASSLDWSTDTQYF.

This clonotype was seen once. V usage is TRBV20-1 and J usage is TRBJ2-7, with D possibly called TRBD1 or TRBD2 (7 bases each). V dropped 3 bases and J dropped 6 bases, with 15 bases sitting between them. The CDR3 contains 13 residues. CDR1 is DFQATT, CDR2 SNEGSKA, per germline (reference sequence). The CDR3 spells CSARADREGEQYF. CDR3 sequence (DNA): TGCAGTGCTAGGGCAGACAGGGAGGGCGAGCAGTACTTC.

This clonotype was counted only a few times. V and J are TRBV18 and TRBJ1-1; D is uncertain. The CDR3 spans 14 residues. Germline V lookup: CDR1 KGHSH, CDR2 LQKENI. Trimming removed 4 bases at V and 2 bases at J, with 11 bases between. The CDR3 loop reads CASSLGGPNTEAFF. The DNA of the CDR3 is TGTGCCAGCTCACTCGGCGGGCCTAACACTGAAGCTTTCTTT. Full variable domain (remainder filled in from reference TRBV18 and TRBJ1-1): NAGVMQNPRHLVRRRGQEARLRCSPMKGHSHVYWYRQLPEEGLKFMVYLQKENIIDESGMPKERFSAEFPKEGPSILRIQQVVRGDSAAYFCASSLGGPNTEAFFGQGTRLTVV.

The CDR3 nucleotides read TGCAGCGCTTACCCCGGGACAGGCGCTTTCTTT. Translated: CSAYPGTGAFF. V usage is TRBV29-1 and J usage is TRBJ1-1; 8 bases are a match to TRBD1. Per the germline V gene, CDR1 is SQVTM and CDR2 is ANQGSEA. CDR3 length equals 11 residues. The J segment lost 11 bases and the V segment lost 7 bases, leaving 9 bases of the junction unmatched.